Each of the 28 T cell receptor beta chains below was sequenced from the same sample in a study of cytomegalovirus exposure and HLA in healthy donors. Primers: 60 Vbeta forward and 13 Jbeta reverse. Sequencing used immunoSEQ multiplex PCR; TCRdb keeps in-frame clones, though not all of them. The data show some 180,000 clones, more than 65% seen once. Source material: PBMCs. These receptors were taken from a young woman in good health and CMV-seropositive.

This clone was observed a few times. CDR3 coding DNA: TGTGCCAGCAGCCTCCTCTTCCCTGGCCCGGGGGGGCCGGGAGAGACCCAGTACTTC. Its protein is CASSLLFPGPGGPGETQYF. The rearrangement links TRBV7-8 to TRBJ2-5; 8 nucleotides line up with TRBD2. Trimming took 5 bases from V and 4 from J; bases not matched to a gene: 21. This CDR3 is built from 19 residues. Germline assignment: CDR1 SGHVS and CDR2 FQNEAQ. The full variable domain, in which reference TRBV7-8 and TRBJ2-5 provide the parts outside the CDR3, is GAGVSQSPRYKVAKRGQDVALRCDPISGHVSLFWYQQALGQGPEFLTYFQNEAQLDKSGLPSDRFFAERPEGSVSTLKIQRTQQEDSAVYLCASSLLFPGPGGPGETQYFGPGTRLLVL.

In DNA, the CDR3 is TGTGCCATCAGTAGCGGTCCCTACGAGCAGTACTTC. This gives the protein CAISSGPYEQYF. The chain uses TRBV10-3 and TRBJ2-7; D perhaps matches TRBD2 (5 bases). Trimming removed 5 bases from V and 2 bases from J, with 7 bases in between. The CDR3 extends over 12 amino acids. Germline V gene lookup returns CDR1 ENHRY and CDR2 SYGVKD.

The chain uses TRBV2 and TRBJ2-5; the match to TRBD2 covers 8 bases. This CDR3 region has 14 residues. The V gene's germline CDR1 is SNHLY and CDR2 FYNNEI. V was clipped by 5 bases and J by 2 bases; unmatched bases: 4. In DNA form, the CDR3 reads TGTGCCAGCAGTAAATCGGGGGGGCAAGAGACCCAGTACTTC. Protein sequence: CASSKSGGQETQYF.

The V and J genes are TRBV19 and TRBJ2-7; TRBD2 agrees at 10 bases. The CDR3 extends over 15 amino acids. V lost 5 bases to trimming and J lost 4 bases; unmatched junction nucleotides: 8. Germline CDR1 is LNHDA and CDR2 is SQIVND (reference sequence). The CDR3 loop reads CASSVAASGGYEQYF. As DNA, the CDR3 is TGTGCCAGTAGTGTGGCTGCTAGCGGGGGATACGAGCAGTACTTC.

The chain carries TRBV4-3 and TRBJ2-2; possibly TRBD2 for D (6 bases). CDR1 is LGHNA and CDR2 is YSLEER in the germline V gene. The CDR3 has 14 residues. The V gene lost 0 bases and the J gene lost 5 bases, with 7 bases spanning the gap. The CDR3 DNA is TGCGCCAGCAGCCAAGATGGGGGGACCGGGGAGCTGTTTTTT. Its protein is CASSQDGGTGELFF.

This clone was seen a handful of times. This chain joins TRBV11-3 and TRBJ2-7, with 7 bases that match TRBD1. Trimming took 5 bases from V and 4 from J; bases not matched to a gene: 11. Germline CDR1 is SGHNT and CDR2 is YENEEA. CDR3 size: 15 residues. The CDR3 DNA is TGTGCCAGCAGCGCCACGGACAGGCGATGGTACGAGCAGTACTTC. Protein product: CASSATDRRWYEQYF.

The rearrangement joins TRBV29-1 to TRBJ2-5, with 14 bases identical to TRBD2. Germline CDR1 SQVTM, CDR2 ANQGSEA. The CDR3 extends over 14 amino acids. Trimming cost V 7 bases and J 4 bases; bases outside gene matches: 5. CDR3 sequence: CSAGGTSGGETQYF. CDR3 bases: TGCAGCGCCGGGGGGACTAGCGGGGGAGAGACCCAGTACTTC. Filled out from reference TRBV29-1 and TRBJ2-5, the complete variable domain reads SAVISQKPSRDICQRGTSLTIQCQVDSQVTMMFWYRQQPGQSLTLIATANQGSEATYESGFVIDKFPISRPNLTFSTLTVSNMSPEDSSIYLCSAGGTSGGETQYFGPGTRLLVL.

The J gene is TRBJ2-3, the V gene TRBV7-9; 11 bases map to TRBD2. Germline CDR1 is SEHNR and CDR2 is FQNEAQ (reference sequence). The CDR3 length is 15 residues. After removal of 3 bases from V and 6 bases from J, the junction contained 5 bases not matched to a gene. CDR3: CASSFGVAGGDTQYF. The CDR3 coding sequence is TGTGCCAGCAGCTTCGGAGTAGCGGGGGGGGATACGCAGTATTTT.

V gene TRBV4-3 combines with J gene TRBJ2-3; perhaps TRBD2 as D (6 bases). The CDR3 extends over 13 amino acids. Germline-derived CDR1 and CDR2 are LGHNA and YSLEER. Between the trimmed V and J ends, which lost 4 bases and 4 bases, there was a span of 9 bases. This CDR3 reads CASSRGTSDTQYF. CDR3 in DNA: TGCGCCAGCAGCCGAGGGACTTCAGATACGCAGTATTTT.

The DNA of the CDR3 is TGTGCCAGTAGTATTGGGGCTGAGACCCAGTACTTC. Its protein is CASSIGAETQYF. The chain employs TRBV19 and TRBJ2-5; perhaps TRBD1 as D (5 bases). The CDR3 sequence is 12 residues long. V was cut by 3 bases and J by 5 bases, with 7 bases left in between. CDR1 and CDR2 from the germline V gene are LNHDA and SQIVND (reference sequence). Drawing the rest from reference TRBV19 and TRBJ2-5, the complete variable domain is DGGITQSPKYLFRKEGQNVTLSCEQNLNHDAMYWYRQDPGQGLRLIYYSQIVNDFQKGDIAEGYSVSREKKESFPLTVTSAQKNPTAFYLCASSIGAETQYFGPGTRLLVL.

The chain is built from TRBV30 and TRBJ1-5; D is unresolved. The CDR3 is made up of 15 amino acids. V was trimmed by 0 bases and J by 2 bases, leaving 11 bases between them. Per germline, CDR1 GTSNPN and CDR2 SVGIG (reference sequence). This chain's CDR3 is CAWSVGARGNQPQHF. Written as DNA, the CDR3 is TGTGCCTGGAGTGTAGGAGCGAGGGGCAATCAGCCCCAGCATTTT.

CDR3 sequence reads: CASSPAGGYQETQYF. As DNA, the CDR3 is TGTGCCAGCTCCCCGGCGGGAGGGTACCAAGAGACCCAGTACTTC. This chain joins TRBV7-9 and TRBJ2-5; TRBD2 aligns across 9 bases. Trimming removed 8 bases from V and 0 bases from J; junction bases left unmatched: 7. There are 15 residues in the CDR3. Per the germline V gene, CDR1 is SEHNR and CDR2 is FQNEAQ (reference sequence). The full variable domain, in which reference TRBV7-9 and TRBJ2-5 provide the parts outside the CDR3, is DTGVSQNPRHKITKRGQNVTFRCDPISEHNRLYWYRQTLGQGPEFLTYFQNEAQLEKSRLLSDRFSAERPKGSFSTLEIQRTEQGDSAMYLCASSPAGGYQETQYFGPGTRLLVL.

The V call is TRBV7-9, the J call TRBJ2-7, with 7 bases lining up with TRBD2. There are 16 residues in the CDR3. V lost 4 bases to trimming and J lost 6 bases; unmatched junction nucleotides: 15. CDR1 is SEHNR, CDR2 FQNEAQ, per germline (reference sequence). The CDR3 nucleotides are TGTGCCAGCAGCTGGGGTGGAGCGGGGCAGTTGGGCGAGCAGTACTTC. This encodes CASSWGGAGQLGEQYF.

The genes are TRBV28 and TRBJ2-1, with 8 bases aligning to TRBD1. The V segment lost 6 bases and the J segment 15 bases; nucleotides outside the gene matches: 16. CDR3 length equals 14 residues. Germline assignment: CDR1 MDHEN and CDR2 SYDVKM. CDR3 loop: CASSLAGTGALGFF. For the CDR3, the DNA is TGTGCCAGCAGCTTAGCCGGGACAGGAGCCCTGGGGTTCTTC. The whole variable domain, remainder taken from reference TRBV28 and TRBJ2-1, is DVKVTQSSRYLVKRTGEKVFLECVQDMDHENMFWYRQDPGLGLRLIYFSYDVKMKEKGDIPEGYSVSREKKERFSLILESASTNQTSMYLCASSLAGTGALGFFGPGTRLTVL.

Here the CDR3 reads CASSVGSGKRYEQYF. In nucleotides, the CDR3 is TGTGCCAGCAGCGTAGGGTCAGGAAAACGCTACGAGCAGTACTTC. The rearrangement uses TRBV9 and TRBJ2-7; D gene uncertain. The CDR3 runs 15 residues. Trimming took 0 bases from V and 3 from J, leaving 13 bases between them. Germline CDR1 reads SGDLS; CDR2 reads YYNGEE.

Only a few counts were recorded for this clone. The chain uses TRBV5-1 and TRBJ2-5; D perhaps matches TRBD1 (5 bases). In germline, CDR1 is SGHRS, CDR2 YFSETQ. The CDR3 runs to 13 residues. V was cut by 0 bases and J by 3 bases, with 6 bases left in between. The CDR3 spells CASSLATEETQYF. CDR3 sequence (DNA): TGCGCCAGCAGCTTGGCGACAGAAGAGACCCAGTACTTC.

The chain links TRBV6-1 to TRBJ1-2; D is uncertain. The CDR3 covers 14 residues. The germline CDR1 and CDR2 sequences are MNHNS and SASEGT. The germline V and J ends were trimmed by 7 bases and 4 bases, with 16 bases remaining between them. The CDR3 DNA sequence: TGTGCCAGCACCGCCCTCAACACAGCCTATGGCTACACCTTC. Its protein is CASTALNTAYGYTF.

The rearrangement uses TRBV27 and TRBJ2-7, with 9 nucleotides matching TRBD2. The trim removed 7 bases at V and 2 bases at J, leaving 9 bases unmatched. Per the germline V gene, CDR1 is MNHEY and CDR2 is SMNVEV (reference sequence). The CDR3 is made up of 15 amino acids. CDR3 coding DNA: TGTGCCAGCACCCTTAGCGGGGGTGCGACCTACGAGCAGTACTTC. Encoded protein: CASTLSGGATYEQYF.

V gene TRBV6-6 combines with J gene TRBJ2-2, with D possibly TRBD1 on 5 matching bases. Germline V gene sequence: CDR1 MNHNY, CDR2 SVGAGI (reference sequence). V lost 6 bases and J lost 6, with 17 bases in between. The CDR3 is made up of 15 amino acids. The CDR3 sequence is CASRPALRGSGELFF. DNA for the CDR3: TGTGCCAGCAGGCCGGCCTTAAGGGGTTCCGGGGAGCTGTTTTTT.

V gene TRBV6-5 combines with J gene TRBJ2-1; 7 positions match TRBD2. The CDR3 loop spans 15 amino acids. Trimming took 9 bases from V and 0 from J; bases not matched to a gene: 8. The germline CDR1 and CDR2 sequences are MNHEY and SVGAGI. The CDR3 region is CASRNSGGSYNEQFF. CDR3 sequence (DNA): TGTGCCAGTAGGAATTCGGGGGGCTCCTACAATGAGCAGTTCTTC.

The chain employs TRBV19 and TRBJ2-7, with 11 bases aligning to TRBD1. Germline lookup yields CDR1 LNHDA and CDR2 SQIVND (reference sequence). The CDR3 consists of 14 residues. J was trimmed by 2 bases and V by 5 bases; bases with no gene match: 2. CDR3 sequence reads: CASSGQGAPYEQYF. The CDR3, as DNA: TGTGCCAGTAGTGGACAGGGGGCCCCCTACGAGCAGTACTTC.

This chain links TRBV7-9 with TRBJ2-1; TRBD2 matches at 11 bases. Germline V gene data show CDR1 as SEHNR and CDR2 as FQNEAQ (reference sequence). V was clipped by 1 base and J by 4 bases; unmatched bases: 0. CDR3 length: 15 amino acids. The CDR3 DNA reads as TGTGCCAGCAGCTTAGTAGCGGGGGGGTACAATGAGCAGTTCTTC. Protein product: CASSLVAGGYNEQFF.

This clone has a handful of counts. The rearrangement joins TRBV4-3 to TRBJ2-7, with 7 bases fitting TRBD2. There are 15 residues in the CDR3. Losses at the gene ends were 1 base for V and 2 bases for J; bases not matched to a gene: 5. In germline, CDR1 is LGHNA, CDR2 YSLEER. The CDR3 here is CASSQGSGGAYEQYF. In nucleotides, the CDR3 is TGCGCCAGCAGCCAAGGATCGGGGGGAGCCTACGAGCAGTACTTC.

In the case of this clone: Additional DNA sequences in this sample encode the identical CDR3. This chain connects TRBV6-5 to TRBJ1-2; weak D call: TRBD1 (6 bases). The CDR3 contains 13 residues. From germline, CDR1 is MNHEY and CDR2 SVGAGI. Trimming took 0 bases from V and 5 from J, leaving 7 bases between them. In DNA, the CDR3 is TGTGCCAGCAGTTACTCGAGGGGGTATGGCTACACCTTC. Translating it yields CASSYSRGYGYTF.

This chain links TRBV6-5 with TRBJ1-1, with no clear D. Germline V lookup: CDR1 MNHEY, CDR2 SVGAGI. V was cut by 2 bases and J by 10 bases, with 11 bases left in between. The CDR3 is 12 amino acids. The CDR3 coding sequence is TGTGCCAGCAGTTACGCAGGTTTAATAGCTTTCTTT. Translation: CASSYAGLIAFF.

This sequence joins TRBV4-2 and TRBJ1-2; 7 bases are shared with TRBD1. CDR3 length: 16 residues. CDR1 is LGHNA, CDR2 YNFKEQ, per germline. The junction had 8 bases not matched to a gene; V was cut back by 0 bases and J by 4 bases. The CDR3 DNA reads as TGTGCCAGCAGCCAAGAAGGAGACAGGGAAAGCTATGGCTACACCTTC. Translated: CASSQEGDRESYGYTF.

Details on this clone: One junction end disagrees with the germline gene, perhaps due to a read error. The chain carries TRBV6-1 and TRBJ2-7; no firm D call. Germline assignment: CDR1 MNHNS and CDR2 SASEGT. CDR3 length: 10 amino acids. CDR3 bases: TGTGCCAGCAGTGATTACGAGCAATACTTC. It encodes CASSDYEQYF.

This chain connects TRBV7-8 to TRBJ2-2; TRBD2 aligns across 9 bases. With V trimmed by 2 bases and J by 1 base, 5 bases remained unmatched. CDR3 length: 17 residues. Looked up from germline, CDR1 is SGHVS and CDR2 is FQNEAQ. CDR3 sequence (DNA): TGTGCCAGCAGCTTACCGTCGCGGGGGGGGAACACCGGGGAGCTGTTTTTT. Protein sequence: CASSLPSRGGNTGELFF.